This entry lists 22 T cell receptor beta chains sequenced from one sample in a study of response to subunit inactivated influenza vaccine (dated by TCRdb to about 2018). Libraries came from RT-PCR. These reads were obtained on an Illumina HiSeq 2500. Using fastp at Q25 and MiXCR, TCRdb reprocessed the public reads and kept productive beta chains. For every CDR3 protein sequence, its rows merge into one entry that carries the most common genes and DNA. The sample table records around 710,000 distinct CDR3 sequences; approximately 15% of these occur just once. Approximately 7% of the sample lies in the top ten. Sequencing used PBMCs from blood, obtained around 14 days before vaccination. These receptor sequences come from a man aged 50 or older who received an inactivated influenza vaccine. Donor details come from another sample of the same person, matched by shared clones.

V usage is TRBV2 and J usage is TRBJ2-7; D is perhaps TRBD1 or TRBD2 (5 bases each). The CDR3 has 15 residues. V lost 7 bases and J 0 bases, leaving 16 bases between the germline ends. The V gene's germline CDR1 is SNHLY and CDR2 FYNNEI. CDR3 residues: CASTMGRLNSYEQYF. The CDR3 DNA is TGTGCCAGCACCATGGGACGTTTGAACTCCTACGAGCAGTACTTC.

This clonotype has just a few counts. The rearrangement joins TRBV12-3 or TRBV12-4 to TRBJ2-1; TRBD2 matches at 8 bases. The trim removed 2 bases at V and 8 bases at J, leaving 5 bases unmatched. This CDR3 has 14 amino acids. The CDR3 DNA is TGTGCCAGCAGTTTATCGGGGGGGGGCGATGAGCAGTTCTTC. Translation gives CASSLSGGGDEQFF.

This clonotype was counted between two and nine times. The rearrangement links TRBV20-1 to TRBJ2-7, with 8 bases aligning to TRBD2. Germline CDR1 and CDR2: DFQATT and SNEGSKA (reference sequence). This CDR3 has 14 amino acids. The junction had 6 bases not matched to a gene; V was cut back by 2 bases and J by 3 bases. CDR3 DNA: TGCAGTGCTAGATTAACCGGGACTAGCTACGAGCAGTACTTC. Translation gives CSARLTGTSYEQYF.

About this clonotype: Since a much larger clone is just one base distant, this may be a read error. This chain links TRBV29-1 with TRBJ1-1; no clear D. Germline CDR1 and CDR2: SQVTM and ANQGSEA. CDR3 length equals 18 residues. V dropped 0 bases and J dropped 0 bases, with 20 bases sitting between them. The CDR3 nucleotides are TGCAGCGTTGAAGATACCGCACCGGCAGTGGTGTTGAACACTGAAGCTTTCTTT. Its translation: CSVEDTAPAVVLNTEAFF.

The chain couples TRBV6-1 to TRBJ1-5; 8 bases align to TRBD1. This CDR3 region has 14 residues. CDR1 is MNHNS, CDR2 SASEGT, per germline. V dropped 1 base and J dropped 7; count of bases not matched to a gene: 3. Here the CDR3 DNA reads TGTGCCAGCAGTGAAGGGACAGGGCGGCAGCCCCAGCATTTT. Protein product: CASSEGTGRQPQHF.

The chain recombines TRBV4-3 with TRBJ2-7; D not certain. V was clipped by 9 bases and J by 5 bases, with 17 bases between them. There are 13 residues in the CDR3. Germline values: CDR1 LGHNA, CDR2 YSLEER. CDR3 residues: CARSVDVGHEQYF. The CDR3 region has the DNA TGCGCCAGAAGCGTGGACGTCGGCCACGAGCAGTACTTC.

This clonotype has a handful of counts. CDR3 sequence reads: CASSPLSGEAYNEQFF. The CDR3 nucleotides read TGTGCCAGCTCACCACTATCCGGGGAGGCCTACAATGAGCAGTTCTTC. The chain employs TRBV18 and TRBJ2-1; D perhaps matches TRBD2 (6 bases). The germline V gene has CDR1 KGHSH and CDR2 LQKENI. There are 16 residues in the CDR3. The V and J ends lost 1 base and 2 bases respectively, with 12 bases between them.

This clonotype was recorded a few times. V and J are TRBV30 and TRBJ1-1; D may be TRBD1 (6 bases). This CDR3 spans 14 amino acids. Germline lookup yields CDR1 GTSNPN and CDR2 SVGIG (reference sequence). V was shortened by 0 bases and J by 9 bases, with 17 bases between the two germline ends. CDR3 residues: CAWSVLRTAAQAFF. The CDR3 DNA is TGTGCCTGGAGTGTACTCCGGACAGCAGCTCAAGCTTTCTTT.

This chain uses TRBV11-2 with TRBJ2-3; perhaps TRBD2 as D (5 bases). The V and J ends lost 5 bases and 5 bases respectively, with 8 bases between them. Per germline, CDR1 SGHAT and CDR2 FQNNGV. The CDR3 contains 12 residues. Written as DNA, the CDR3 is TGTGCCAGCAGCGCCGGAGGAGATACGCAGTATTTT. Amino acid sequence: CASSAGGDTQYF. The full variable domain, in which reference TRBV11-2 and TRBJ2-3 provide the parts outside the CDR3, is EAGVAQSPRYKIIEKRQSVAFWCNPISGHATLYWYQQILGQGPKLLIQFQNNGVVDDSQLPKDRFSAERLKGVDSTLKIQPAKLEDSAVYLCASSAGGDTQYFGPGTRLTVL.

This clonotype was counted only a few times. The CDR3 protein is CASSKRLAGTDTQYF. The CDR3 DNA reads TGTGCCAGCAGCAAGCGACTAGCGGGCACAGATACGCAGTATTTT. The chain has TRBV2 and TRBJ2-3, with 9 bases aligning to TRBD2. V shed 6 bases and J 1 base; nucleotides not matched to a gene: 5. In germline, CDR1 is SNHLY, CDR2 FYNNEI. The CDR3 contains 15 residues.

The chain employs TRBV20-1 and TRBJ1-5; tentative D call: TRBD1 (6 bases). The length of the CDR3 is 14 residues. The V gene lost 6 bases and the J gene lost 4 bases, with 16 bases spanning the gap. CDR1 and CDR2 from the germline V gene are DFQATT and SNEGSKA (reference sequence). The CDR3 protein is CSAVDPRGNQPQHF. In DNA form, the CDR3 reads TGCAGTGCCGTGGACCCCAGGGGAAATCAGCCCCAGCATTTT.

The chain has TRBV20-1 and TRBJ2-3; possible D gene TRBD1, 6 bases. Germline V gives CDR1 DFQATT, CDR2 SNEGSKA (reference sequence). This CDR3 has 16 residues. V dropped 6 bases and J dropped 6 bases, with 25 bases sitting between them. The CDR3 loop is CSATPQQGSSRDTQYF. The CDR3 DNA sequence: TGCAGTGCCACCCCACAGCAGGGGTCGAGTAGGGATACGCAGTATTTT.

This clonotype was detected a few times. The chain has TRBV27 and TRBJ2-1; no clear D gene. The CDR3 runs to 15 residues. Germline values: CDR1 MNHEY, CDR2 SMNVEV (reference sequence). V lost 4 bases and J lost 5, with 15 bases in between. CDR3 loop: CASSYWLGRDNEQFF. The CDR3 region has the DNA TGTGCCAGCAGTTATTGGCTTGGTAGAGACAATGAGCAGTTCTTC.

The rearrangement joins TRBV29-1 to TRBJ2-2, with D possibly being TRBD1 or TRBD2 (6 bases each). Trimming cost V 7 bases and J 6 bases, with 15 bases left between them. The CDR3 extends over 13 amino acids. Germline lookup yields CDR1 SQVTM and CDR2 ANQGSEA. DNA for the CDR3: TGCAGCGGGACTTCAGGGGAGGCCGGGGAGCTGTTTTTT. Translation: CSGTSGEAGELFF.

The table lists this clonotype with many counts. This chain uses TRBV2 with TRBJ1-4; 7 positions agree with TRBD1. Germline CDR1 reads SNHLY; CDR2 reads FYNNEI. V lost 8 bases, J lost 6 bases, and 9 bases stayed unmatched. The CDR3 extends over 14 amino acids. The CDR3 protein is CASVFRGGYEKLFF. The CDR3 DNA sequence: TGTGCCAGCGTATTCAGGGGGGGTTATGAAAAACTGTTTTTT.

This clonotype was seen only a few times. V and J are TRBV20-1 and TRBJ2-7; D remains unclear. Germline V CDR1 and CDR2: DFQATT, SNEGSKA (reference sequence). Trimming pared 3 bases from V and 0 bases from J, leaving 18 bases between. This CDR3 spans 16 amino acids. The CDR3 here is CSASYQSALSSYEQYF. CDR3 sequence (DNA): TGCAGTGCTAGTTATCAATCAGCTCTGAGCTCCTACGAGCAGTACTTC.

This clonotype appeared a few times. The CDR3 sequence: CASSTTSGWTMAKNIQYF. In nucleotides, the CDR3 is TGTGCCAGCAGCACGACTAGCGGGTGGACTATGGCCAAAAACATTCAGTACTTC. The chain links TRBV11-1 to TRBJ2-4, with 10 bases identical to TRBD2. V was clipped by 5 bases and J by 1 base; unmatched bases: 11. The length of the CDR3 is 18 residues. Germline CDR1 and CDR2: SGHAT and FQDESV (reference sequence).

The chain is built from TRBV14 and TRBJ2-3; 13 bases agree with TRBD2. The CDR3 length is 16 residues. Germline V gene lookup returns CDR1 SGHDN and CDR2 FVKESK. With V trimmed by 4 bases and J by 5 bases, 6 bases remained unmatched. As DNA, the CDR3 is TGTGCCAGCAGCCCACTAGCGGGGGGGCGGAGAGATACGCAGTATTTT. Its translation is CASSPLAGGRRDTQYF.

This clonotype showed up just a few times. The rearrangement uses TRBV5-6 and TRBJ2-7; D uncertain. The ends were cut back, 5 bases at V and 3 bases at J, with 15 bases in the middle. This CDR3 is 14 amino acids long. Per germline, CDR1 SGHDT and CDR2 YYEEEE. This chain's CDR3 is CASSFSNTDYEQYF. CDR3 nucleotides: TGTGCCAGCAGTTTTTCCAACACCGACTACGAGCAGTACTTC.

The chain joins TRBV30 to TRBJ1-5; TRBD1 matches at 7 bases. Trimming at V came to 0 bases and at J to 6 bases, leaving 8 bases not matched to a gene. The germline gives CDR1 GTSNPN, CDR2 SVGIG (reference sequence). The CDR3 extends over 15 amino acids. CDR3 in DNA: TGTGCCTGGAGTGTACGGAGACAGGGATTTCAGCCCCAGCATTTT. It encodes CAWSVRRQGFQPQHF.

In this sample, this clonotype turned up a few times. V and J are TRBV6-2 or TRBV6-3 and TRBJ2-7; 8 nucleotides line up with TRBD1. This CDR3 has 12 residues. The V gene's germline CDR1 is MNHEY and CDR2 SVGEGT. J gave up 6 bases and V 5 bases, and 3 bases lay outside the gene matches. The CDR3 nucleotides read TGTGCCAGCAGTCGACAGGGGCTCGAGCAGTACTTC. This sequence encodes CASSRQGLEQYF.

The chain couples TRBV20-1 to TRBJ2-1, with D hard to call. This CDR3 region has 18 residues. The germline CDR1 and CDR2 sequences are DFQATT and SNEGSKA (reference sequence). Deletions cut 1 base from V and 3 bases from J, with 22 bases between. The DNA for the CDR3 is TGCAGTGCTAGAGCGAAGGTGGGAACGGTCCTTCGCTACAATGAGCAGTTCTTC. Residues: CSARAKVGTVLRYNEQFF.